This entry lists 21 T cell receptor beta chains sequenced from one sample in a study of T cells after yellow fever vaccination (dated by TCRdb to between 2019 and 2020). Library generation was performed with 5' RACE. Sequencing took place on an Illumina HiSeq 2500. Starting from the raw public reads, TCRdb applied fastp trimming at Q25, assembled clones with MiXCR and retained in-frame beta chains. Rows with a matching CDR3 protein are joined into one entry that keeps the most common DNA and genes. This sample holds tens of thousands of distinct CDR3 sequences; 6.5% to 9% were observed only once. The biggest ten clones account for 30% to 45% of the sample. Reading the label with the study, this specimen's treatment or condition is: live attenuated yellow fever vaccine strain. This material consisted of CD8+ T cells sorted from PBMCs, taken 15 days after the yellow fever booster vaccination. The receptors derive from a man aged 30-40 years who received the YFV17D yellow fever vaccine.

CDR3 sequence: CASSGGTSGLYEQYF. The CDR3 DNA reads as TGCGCCAGCAGCGGAGGGACTAGCGGTCTTTACGAGCAGTACTTC. The chain uses TRBV5-1 and TRBJ2-7; 11 bases fit TRBD2. The CDR3 totals 15 residues. The V gene's germline CDR1 is SGHRS and CDR2 YFSETQ. V shed 4 bases, J shed 4 bases, and the junction held 7 bases outside the gene matches.

This clonotype was counted at least ten times. The V gene is TRBV7-2, the J gene TRBJ2-1; TRBD2 matches at 8 bases. This CDR3 has 16 residues. V lost 5 bases, J lost 7 bases, and 13 bases stayed unmatched. Per germline, CDR1 SGHTA and CDR2 FQGNSA. The CDR3 nucleotides are TGTGCCAGCAGCCCCGGGGGGGAGGGCCCTTGGAATGAGCAGTTCTTC. It codes for CASSPGGEGPWNEQFF.

This clonotype was counted at least ten times. V usage is TRBV18 and J usage is TRBJ2-1; perhaps D is TRBD1 or TRBD2 (5 bases each). The CDR3 has 12 amino acids. CDR1 is KGHSH, CDR2 LQKENI, per germline. Trimming removed 3 bases at V and 5 bases at J, with 5 bases between. The CDR3 protein is CASSPGDNEQFF. The CDR3 DNA follows: TGTGCCAGCTCACCGGGGGACAATGAGCAGTTCTTC. Filled out from reference TRBV18 and TRBJ2-1, the complete variable domain reads NAGVMQNPRHLVRRRGQEARLRCSPMKGHSHVYWYRQLPEEGLKFMVYLQKENIIDESGMPKERFSAEFPKEGPSILRIQQVVRGDSAAYFCASSPGDNEQFFGPGTRLTVL.

This clonotype was counted at least ten times. This sequence joins TRBV15 and TRBJ1-5; D not certain. Trimming removed 0 bases from V and 2 bases from J, with 14 bases in between. This CDR3 spans 17 amino acids. The V gene's germline CDR1 is LNHNV and CDR2 YYDKDF (reference sequence). The chain's CDR3 is CATSRDLAGLGNQPQHF. The CDR3 DNA follows: TGTGCCACCAGCAGAGATCTGGCAGGTCTGGGCAATCAGCCCCAGCATTTT.

This clonotype has at least ten counts. The chain uses TRBV24-1 and TRBJ2-3, with TRBD2 matching 7 bases. The CDR3 totals 16 residues. Germline values: CDR1 KGHDR, CDR2 SFDVKD. Germline trimming cut 1 base from V and 0 bases from J; bases unmatched to any gene: 3. CDR3 in DNA: TGTGCCACCAGTGATTTCGGAGCGGGAAGCACAGATACGCAGTATTTT. Its protein product is CATSDFGAGSTDTQYF.

This clonotype is deemed medium-sized. This sequence joins TRBV12-3 or TRBV12-4 and TRBJ2-7; possible D gene TRBD2, 5 bases. Trimming pared 8 bases from V and 4 bases from J, leaving 15 bases between. The CDR3 runs 13 residues. The DNA for the CDR3 is TGTGCCAGCTCTCGGGGAAACCTGTACGAGCAGTACTTC. It translates to CASSRGNLYEQYF.

This clonotype was counted ten times or more. V is TRBV6-5 and J is TRBJ2-1; D might be TRBD2 (6 bases). The CDR3 spans 16 residues. Looked up from germline, CDR1 is MNHEY and CDR2 is SVGAGI. Deletions cut 2 bases from V and 4 bases from J, with 15 bases between. The CDR3 spells CASSYGGDLRYNEQFF. In DNA form, the CDR3 reads TGTGCCAGCAGTTACGGTGGGGACTTAAGATACAATGAGCAGTTCTTC.

This clonotype appeared many times. The rearrangement links TRBV9 to TRBJ1-1, with 8 positions matching TRBD1. The CDR3 has 14 amino acids. Germline V lookup: CDR1 SGDLS, CDR2 YYNGEE. V dropped 5 bases and J dropped 0; count of bases not matched to a gene: 3. The CDR3 DNA follows: TGTGCCAGCAGTGGACAGGGTATGAACACTGAAGCTTTCTTT. This translates into CASSGQGMNTEAFF.

This clonotype has at least ten counts. This chain uses TRBV5-1 with TRBJ2-2; D call uncertain. Per the germline V gene, CDR1 is SGHRS and CDR2 is YFSETQ. The CDR3 length is 14 residues. With 0 bases removed from V and 6 bases from J, the gap between germline ends came to 9 bases. CDR3 sequence reads: CASSLARVAGELFF. DNA for the CDR3: TGCGCCAGCAGCTTGGCTCGGGTTGCCGGGGAGCTGTTTTTT.

This clonotype was recorded many times. The rearrangement links TRBV28 to TRBJ2-7; 8 bases fit TRBD2. From germline, CDR1 is MDHEN and CDR2 SYDVKM. CDR3 length equals 20 residues. After removal of 4 bases from V and 0 bases from J, the junction contained 20 bases not matched to a gene. The CDR3 DNA follows: TGTGCCAGCAGTTCACTCCTCGGGGGTAGCGGGATAACAAGCTCCTACGAGCAGTACTTC. Translation: CASSSLLGGSGITSSYEQYF.

This clonotype has ten or more counts. The J gene is TRBJ2-1, the V gene TRBV5-6; tentative D call: TRBD1 (6 bases). Germline V gene lookup returns CDR1 SGHDT and CDR2 YYEEEE. The CDR3 spans 14 residues. Between the trimmed V and J ends, which lost 1 base and 6 bases, there was a span of 11 bases. The CDR3 nucleotides read TGTGCCAGCAGCTTGACCGACAGGTCCAATGAGCAGTTCTTC. It codes for CASSLTDRSNEQFF.

This clonotype was recorded at least ten times. The rearrangement uses TRBV7-8 and TRBJ1-1; D is unclear. In germline, CDR1 is SGHVS, CDR2 FQNEAQ. The CDR3 extends over 16 amino acids. V was clipped by 5 bases and J by 0 bases, with 16 bases between them. This CDR3 reads CASSPLIGSMNTEAFF. DNA of the CDR3: TGTGCCAGCAGCCCCCTTATAGGGAGTATGAACACTGAAGCTTTCTTT.

A remark on this clonotype: A read error may be the cause here, since a much bigger clone is one base away. The J gene is TRBJ1-5, the V gene TRBV29-1; D uncertain. Germline lookup yields CDR1 SQVTM and CDR2 ANQGSEA. Trimming cost V 7 bases and J 3 bases, with 13 bases left between them. The CDR3 loop spans 13 amino acids. Here the CDR3 DNA reads TGCAGCGCTGTTTTTGGGTCCAATCAGCCCCAGCATTTT. Encoded protein: CSAVFGSNQPQHF.

This chain connects TRBV29-1 to TRBJ2-7, with 7 bases matching TRBD2. Trimming cost V 4 bases and J 6 bases; bases outside gene matches: 9. CDR1 and CDR2 from the germline V gene are SQVTM and ANQGSEA. This CDR3 is built from 13 residues. The CDR3 nucleotides are TGCAGCGTTGTGGCGGGAGCCAGGTTCGAGCAGTACTTC. This codes for CSVVAGARFEQYF.

This clonotype occurred many times. The gene calls are TRBV7-9 and TRBJ1-6; TRBD1 matches at 10 bases. CDR3 length: 14 residues. Looked up from germline, CDR1 is SEHNR and CDR2 is FQNEAQ (reference sequence). The V segment lost 6 bases and the J segment 8 bases; nucleotides outside the gene matches: 4. The CDR3 sequence is CASRPGQGDSPLHF. The DNA of the CDR3 is TGTGCCAGCAGACCAGGACAGGGGGATTCACCCCTCCACTTT. Looking up the rest from reference TRBV7-9 and TRBJ1-6 gives the full variable domain: DTGVSQNPRHKITKRGQNVTFRCDPISEHNRLYWYRQTLGQGPEFLTYFQNEAQLEKSRLLSDRFSAERPKGSFSTLEIQRTEQGDSAMYLCASRPGQGDSPLHFGNGTRLTVT.

This clonotype has at least ten counts. This sequence joins TRBV5-5 and TRBJ2-1; TRBD1 agrees at 8 bases. CDR3 length: 15 residues. CDR1 is SGHKS and CDR2 is YYEKEE in the germline V gene (reference sequence). V gave up 8 bases and J gave up 0 bases; unmatched junction bases: 7. The CDR3 region has the DNA TGTGCCAGATATCGGGACAGGCGCTCCTACAATGAGCAGTTCTTC. Translation gives CARYRDRRSYNEQFF. The full variable domain, its missing parts supplied by reference TRBV5-5 and TRBJ2-1, is DAGVTQSPTHLIKTRGQQVTLRCSPISGHKSVSWYQQVLGQGPQFIFQYYEKEERGRGNFPDRFSARQFPNYSSELNVNALLLGDSALYLCARYRDRRSYNEQFFGPGTRLTVL.

This clonotype was detected only a few times. The chain has TRBV12-3 or TRBV12-4 and TRBJ2-3; D is perhaps TRBD1 or TRBD2 (6 bases each). V was clipped by 2 bases and J by 1 base, with 22 bases between them. The CDR3 sequence is 19 residues long. CDR3 nucleotide sequence: TGTGCCAGCAGTTTAAAGGGGGATTGGGGGGCCTTTGGCACAGATACGCAGTATTTT. Protein sequence: CASSLKGDWGAFGTDTQYF.

This clonotype has a count of ten or more. The chain has TRBV3-1 and TRBJ2-7, with a tentative D call TRBD2 (5 bases). V lost 8 bases and J 3 bases, leaving 26 bases between the germline ends. This CDR3 has 17 residues. CDR1 and CDR2 (germline): LGHDT, YNNKEL (reference sequence). CDR3 loop: CASAKGMGSGHFYEQYF. In DNA, the CDR3 is TGTGCCAGCGCAAAGGGTATGGGGAGCGGCCACTTCTACGAGCAGTACTTC.

A note on this clonotype: This may be a read error, as it is one base from a much larger clone. The chain carries TRBV7-9 and TRBJ1-1; no reliable D call. The CDR3 runs to 14 residues. CDR1 SEHNR and CDR2 FQNEAQ come from the germline V gene (reference sequence). V lost 8 bases and J 3 bases, leaving 16 bases between the germline ends. In DNA form, the CDR3 reads TGTGCCAGCGCCCGTTGGACCGAGGACACTGAAGCTTTCTTT. Its protein product is CASARWTEDTEAFF.

This clonotype was detected ten times or more. The chain is built from TRBV23-1 and TRBJ2-4; tentatively, D is TRBD1 (5 bases). TRBV23-1 belongs to the ORF category, with a function that is uncertain. The V end lost 0 bases, the J end lost 2 bases, and 5 bases lay between the germline ends. This CDR3 is built from 14 residues. The DNA of the CDR3 is TGCGCCAGCAGTCAATCGGACACCAAAAACATTCAGTACTTC. It translates to CASSQSDTKNIQYF.

This clonotype was detected ten times or more. The rearrangement links TRBV4-3 to TRBJ2-7; D may correspond to TRBD1 or TRBD2 (5 bases each). The V gene lost 0 bases and the J gene lost 3 bases, with 12 bases spanning the gap. Looked up from germline, CDR1 is LGHNA and CDR2 is YSLEER. The CDR3 contains 15 residues. The CDR3 loop is CASSQDRDPYYEQYF. The DNA for the CDR3 is TGCGCCAGCAGCCAAGATCGGGACCCCTACTACGAGCAGTACTTC.